This passage covers 27 T cell receptor beta chains from one sample sequenced in a study of cytotoxic CD8 clonotypes in ibrutinib-treated CLL. The data were produced by immunoSEQ multiplex PCR, yet TCRdb's version contains in-frame clones alone and is incomplete. The sample records roughly 250,000 clones, 70% being singletons. This specimen was PBMCs, taken after 24 months of ibrutinib treatment. These receptors originate from a human donor with chronic lymphocytic leukemia.

This chain joins TRBV4-3 and TRBJ2-3, with TRBD1 matching 7 bases. Per the germline V gene, CDR1 is LGHNA and CDR2 is YSLEER. Germline trimming cut 1 base from V and 2 bases from J; bases unmatched to any gene: 3. The CDR3 covers 15 residues. The CDR3 spells CASSQGDSLTDTQYF. Written as DNA, the CDR3 is TGCGCCAGCAGCCAAGGGGACAGCCTCACAGATACGCAGTATTTT.

The V gene is TRBV2, the J gene TRBJ1-2; TRBD1 is a possible D gene (5 bases). Looked up from germline, CDR1 is SNHLY and CDR2 is FYNNEI. This CDR3 is built from 14 residues. V gave up 6 bases and J gave up 3 bases, with 14 bases separating them. The CDR3 is CASRGRIPHYGYTF. CDR3 nucleotide sequence: TGTGCCAGCAGGGGGCGTATCCCCCACTATGGCTACACCTTC.

The rearrangement uses TRBV10-3 and TRBJ2-6, with D perhaps TRBD1 (5 bases). Germline V CDR1 and CDR2: ENHRY, SYGVKD. The CDR3 runs 16 residues. With 6 bases removed from V and 0 bases from J, the gap between germline ends came to 12 bases. CDR3 sequence reads: CAISGQKSSGANVLTF. In DNA, the CDR3 is TGTGCCATCAGCGGACAAAAGAGCTCTGGGGCCAACGTCCTGACTTTC.

The rearrangement links TRBV28 to TRBJ2-7; 11 nucleotides agree with TRBD2. Germline V CDR1 and CDR2: MDHEN, SYDVKM. With V trimmed by 6 bases and J by 7 bases, 11 bases remained unmatched. This CDR3 is 15 amino acids long. The CDR3, as DNA: TGTGCCAGCAGCCGATTAGCGGGAGGGCTTGAAGAGCAGTACTTC. It codes for CASSRLAGGLEEQYF. The full variable domain, in which reference TRBV28 and TRBJ2-7 provide the parts outside the CDR3, is DVKVTQSSRYLVKRTGEKVFLECVQDMDHENMFWYRQDPGLGLRLIYFSYDVKMKEKGDIPEGYSVSREKKERFSLILESASTNQTSMYLCASSRLAGGLEEQYFGPGTRLTVT.

The V call is TRBV7-2, the J call TRBJ2-7; D is perhaps TRBD2 (6 bases). The germline V gene encodes CDR1 SGHTA and CDR2 FQGNSA. V lost 2 bases and J lost 3, with 17 bases in between. The CDR3 is made up of 16 amino acids. In DNA, the CDR3 is TGTGCCAGCAGCTTAAGTGCGGGGCCGAAGGACTACGAGCAGTACTTC. It yields the protein CASSLSAGPKDYEQYF.

The chain joins TRBV2 to TRBJ1-1; D possibly corresponds to TRBD1 (6 bases). This CDR3 contains 13 residues. V lost 7 bases and J lost 4, with 13 bases in between. CDR1 is SNHLY, CDR2 FYNNEI, per germline. This CDR3 is CASKKQGSTEAFF. CDR3 in DNA: TGTGCCAGCAAAAAGCAGGGGAGCACTGAAGCTTTCTTT.

This clone was picked up a small number of times. The chain has TRBV28 and TRBJ2-1, with 11 bases lining up with TRBD2. The germline V gene encodes CDR1 MDHEN and CDR2 SYDVKM. The CDR3 is made up of 15 amino acids. Trimming cost V 7 bases and J 2 bases; bases outside gene matches: 4. DNA of the CDR3: TGTGCCAGCACCCTAGCGGGAGGCCCCTACAATGAGCAGTTCTTC. It encodes CASTLAGGPYNEQFF.

The chain links TRBV11-3 to TRBJ2-2, with D tentatively TRBD1 or TRBD2 (5 bases each). The CDR3 contains 16 residues. Germline CDR1 and CDR2: SGHNT and YENEEA. Trimming cost V 5 bases and J 4 bases, with 17 bases left between them. CDR3 nucleotide sequence: TGTGCCAGCAGCCCCGCGGGCCTGGGGACCACCGGGGAGCTGTTTTTT. It translates to CASSPAGLGTTGELFF.

The chain has TRBV9 and TRBJ2-3; perhaps TRBD2 as D (6 bases). Trimming cost V 4 bases and J 3 bases, with 18 bases left between them. Germline CDR1 reads SGDLS; CDR2 reads YYNGEE. The CDR3 runs to 16 residues. The DNA for the CDR3 is TGTGCCAGCAGCCCGCGGGCCAATGGGGGGACAGATACGCAGTATTTT. This sequence encodes CASSPRANGGTDTQYF.

The rearrangement links TRBV11-2 to TRBJ2-7; no clear D. The CDR3 loop spans 15 amino acids. Per the germline V gene, CDR1 is SGHAT and CDR2 is FQNNGV. V was shortened by 3 bases and J by 5 bases, with 17 bases between the two germline ends. The CDR3: CASSLIDGLSNEQYF. CDR3 in DNA: TGTGCCAGCAGCTTGATAGACGGTCTCTCTAACGAGCAGTACTTC.

The J gene is TRBJ2-7, the V gene TRBV11-2, with D possibly being TRBD2 (6 bases). The CDR3 extends over 13 amino acids. The V and J ends lost 1 base and 4 bases respectively, with 8 bases between them. In germline, CDR1 is SGHAT, CDR2 FQNNGV. CDR3 in DNA: TGTGCCAGCAGCTTAGCCGGGAGTTACGAGCAGTACTTC. Translating it yields CASSLAGSYEQYF. Full variable domain (outside the CDR3, taken from reference TRBV11-2 and TRBJ2-7): EAGVAQSPRYKIIEKRQSVAFWCNPISGHATLYWYQQILGQGPKLLIQFQNNGVVDDSQLPKDRFSAERLKGVDSTLKIQPAKLEDSAVYLCASSLAGSYEQYFGPGTRLTVT.

On this clone: Other nucleotide sequences in the sample specify the same CDR3. The chain combines TRBV20-1 with TRBJ2-5; D not resolved. Germline CDR1 reads DFQATT; CDR2 reads SNEGSKA (reference sequence). This CDR3 comprises 10 residues. The V and J ends lost 6 bases and 5 bases respectively, with 7 bases between them. This chain's CDR3 is CSALEETQYF. The CDR3 DNA is TGCAGTGCCCTAGAGGAGACCCAGTACTTC.

Here the CDR3 DNA reads TGTGCCAGCACCCCTTACTTCTTTAGCGGGAGAGTCTTCGGGGAGCTGTTTTTT. Encoded protein: CASTPYFFSGRVFGELFF. The chain links TRBV27 to TRBJ2-2; 9 bases are a match to TRBD2. Germline V gives CDR1 MNHEY, CDR2 SMNVEV (reference sequence). The V and J ends lost 7 bases and 7 bases, in that order; junction bases with no gene match: 19. The CDR3 consists of 18 residues.

CDR3 loop: CASSMTGNSYEQYF. DNA of the CDR3: TGCGCCAGCAGTATGACCGGGAACTCCTACGAGCAGTACTTC. The chain couples TRBV10-1 to TRBJ2-7, with a weak D call TRBD2 (5 bases). The V gene's germline CDR1 is WNHNN and CDR2 SYGVQD (reference sequence). This CDR3 comprises 14 residues. V was clipped by 5 bases and J by 0 bases, with 11 bases between them.

The chain has TRBV27 and TRBJ2-7, with D perhaps matching TRBD1 (6 bases). The V end was cut by 4 bases, the J end by 1 base, with 8 bases between. The CDR3 runs to 13 residues. Germline-derived CDR1 and CDR2 are MNHEY and SMNVEV (reference sequence). The CDR3 DNA follows: TGTGCCAGCAGTTCTACAGGGTCCTACGAGCAGTACTTC. Protein: CASSSTGSYEQYF.

This chain joins TRBV19 and TRBJ2-1, with D unresolved. CDR1 LNHDA and CDR2 SQIVND come from the germline V gene (reference sequence). V was clipped by 5 bases and J by 6 bases, with 8 bases between them. The CDR3 runs to 12 residues. CDR3 sequence (DNA): TGTGCCAGTAGTCCCCTTAGCAATGAGCAGTTCTTC. Translation gives CASSPLSNEQFF. The full variable domain, rest sourced from reference TRBV19 and TRBJ2-1, is DGGITQSPKYLFRKEGQNVTLSCEQNLNHDAMYWYRQDPGQGLRLIYYSQIVNDFQKGDIAEGYSVSREKKESFPLTVTSAQKNPTAFYLCASSPLSNEQFFGPGTRLTVL.

V and J are TRBV5-1 and TRBJ2-7; a weak D match, TRBD2 (5 bases). The CDR3 runs 13 residues. V dropped 3 bases and J dropped 2 bases, with 9 bases sitting between them. Looked up from germline, CDR1 is SGHRS and CDR2 is YFSETQ. CDR3 nucleotides: TGCGCCAGCAGCTGGACGGAGGCCTACGAGCAGTACTTC. Its protein is CASSWTEAYEQYF.

The chain recombines TRBV6-6 with TRBJ2-1; D possibly corresponds to TRBD2 (6 bases). The germline V gene has CDR1 MNHNY and CDR2 SVGAGI (reference sequence). The CDR3 has 14 amino acids. The V and J ends lost 6 bases and 9 bases respectively, with 18 bases between them. The CDR3 here is CASSSLGRFGEQFF. In DNA, the CDR3 is TGTGCCAGCAGCTCTTTAGGGAGGTTCGGTGAGCAGTTCTTC.

This clone was found once. V gene TRBV7-6 combines with J gene TRBJ2-1; perhaps TRBD2 as D (5 bases). This CDR3 comprises 15 residues. Germline-derived CDR1 and CDR2 are SGHVS and FNYEAQ. V was trimmed by 1 base and J by 4 bases, leaving 11 bases between them. The CDR3 protein is CASSLDAGPYNEQFF. The CDR3 DNA follows: TGTGCCAGCAGCTTAGACGCGGGCCCGTACAATGAGCAGTTCTTC.

The table lists this clone with a few counts. J is TRBJ2-7 and V is TRBV6-1, with no clear D. The CDR3 has 12 residues. The ends were cut back, 1 base at V and 6 bases at J, with 7 bases in the middle. The germline V gene has CDR1 MNHNS and CDR2 SASEGT. The CDR3 DNA reads TGTGCCAGCAGTGAAGTAGGTGTCGAGCAGTACTTC. Translation: CASSEVGVEQYF.

This rearrangement joins TRBV5-1 to TRBJ2-3, with TRBD2 as a possible D gene (6 bases). The CDR3 contains 14 residues. Between the trimmed V and J ends, which lost 0 bases and 3 bases, there was a span of 8 bases. CDR1 is SGHRS, CDR2 YFSETQ, per germline. CDR3 residues: CASSLGLVTDTQYF. The CDR3 DNA is TGCGCCAGCAGCTTGGGACTAGTAACAGATACGCAGTATTTT.

The gene calls are TRBV6-5 and TRBJ1-2; a possible D gene is TRBD1 (5 bases). CDR3 length: 14 amino acids. V lost 7 bases and J lost 4, with 16 bases in between. Germline V CDR1 and CDR2: MNHEY, SVGAGI. The CDR3 DNA follows: TGTGCCAGCAACTCCCTGGGGGTTCTCTATGGCTACACCTTC. As protein: CASNSLGVLYGYTF.

This clone was recorded only once. The chain carries TRBV30 and TRBJ1-5; possibly TRBD1 for D (5 bases). V was clipped by 5 bases and J by 1 base, with 12 bases between them. From germline, CDR1 is GTSNPN and CDR2 SVGIG (reference sequence). This CDR3 is 14 amino acids long. The CDR3 is CAWGRGASNQPQHF. CDR3 DNA: TGTGCCTGGGGACGAGGGGCAAGCAATCAGCCCCAGCATTTT.

The rearrangement uses TRBV5-1 and TRBJ1-2; D uncertain. With 0 bases removed from V and 8 bases from J, the gap between germline ends came to 14 bases. CDR1 SGHRS and CDR2 YFSETQ come from the germline V gene. The CDR3 sequence is 14 residues long. CDR3 residues: CASSLELPGKGYTF. The DNA for the CDR3 is TGCGCCAGCAGCTTGGAGCTCCCTGGTAAGGGCTACACCTTC. Full variable domain (missing parts from reference TRBV5-1 and TRBJ1-2): KAGVTQTPRYLIKTRGQQVTLSCSPISGHRSVSWYQQTPGQGLQFLFEYFSETQRNKGNFPGRFSGRQFSNSRSEMNVSTLELGDSALYLCASSLELPGKGYTFGSGTRLTVV.

V and J are TRBV6-5 and TRBJ2-7, with TRBD2 matching 12 bases. Germline V gene data show CDR1 as MNHEY and CDR2 as SVGAGI. The CDR3 sequence is 15 residues long. Trimming removed 6 bases from V and 4 bases from J; junction bases left unmatched: 7. The CDR3 DNA reads as TGTGCCAGCAGCGTCACTAGCGGGAGGTGGTACGAGCAGTACTTC. Translating it yields CASSVTSGRWYEQYF.

This clone has just one count. This chain links TRBV30 with TRBJ1-3, with 7 bases identical to TRBD1. The J segment lost 8 bases and the V segment lost 2 bases, leaving 9 bases of the junction unmatched. The CDR3 sequence is 14 residues long. The germline gives CDR1 GTSNPN, CDR2 SVGIG (reference sequence). CDR3 amino acids: CAWSFGQAKDTIYF. The CDR3 nucleotides are TGTGCCTGGAGTTTTGGACAGGCCAAGGACACCATATATTTT.

This clone showed up just once. The chain employs TRBV9 and TRBJ2-7; D uncertain. Looked up from germline, CDR1 is SGDLS and CDR2 is YYNGEE. The V end lost 2 bases, the J end lost 3 bases, and 12 bases lay between the germline ends. The CDR3 runs to 14 residues. The CDR3 protein is CASSVDPSGYEQYF. CDR3 DNA: TGTGCCAGCAGCGTTGATCCTTCGGGCTACGAGCAGTACTTC.